Sequencing of this TCR beta chain was carried out in a study of cytomegalovirus exposure and HLA in healthy donors. Study outcomes and limitations: The authors listed 164 TCR beta chains as cytomegalovirus-associated. Association with HLA alleles at 0.05 false discovery rate was found for 16,951 TCR beta sequences in a later analysis. Common viral pathogens were later found to be apparently linked to several of the most significant clusters.

Likely unrecorded immune exposures existed in these nominally healthy donors. The CDR3 sequence is 14 residues long. Germline assignment: CDR1 MNHEY and CDR2 SVGAGI. Between the trimmed V and J ends, which lost 6 bases and 1 base, there was a span of 12 bases. Of note for this clone: Antigen unknown.

Primers for the PCR totalled 60 Vbeta and 13 Jbeta. The method was immunoSEQ multiplex PCR; TCRdb's version includes in-frame clones alone and lacks a portion of them. The data contain about 93,000 clones, about 66% of them singletons. The clonotype was recovered from a boy aged 10-17 years in good health and CMV-seropositive. The chain combines TRBV6-5 with TRBJ1-1; D not certain. The sample taken for sequencing was PBMCs. The CDR3 nucleotides are TGTGCCAGCAGCCCCGGATCAGGGAACACTGAAGCTTTCTTT. Its translation is CASSPGSGNTEAFF.